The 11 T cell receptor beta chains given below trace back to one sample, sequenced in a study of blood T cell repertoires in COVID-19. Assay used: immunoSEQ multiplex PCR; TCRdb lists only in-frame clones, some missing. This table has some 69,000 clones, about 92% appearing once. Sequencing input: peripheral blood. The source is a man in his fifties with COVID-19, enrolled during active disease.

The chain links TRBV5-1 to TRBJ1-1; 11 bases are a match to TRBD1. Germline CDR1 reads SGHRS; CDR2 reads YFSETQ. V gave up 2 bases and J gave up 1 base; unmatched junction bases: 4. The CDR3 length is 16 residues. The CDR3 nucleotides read TGCGCCAGCAGCTTTGGACAGGGGGCGACGAACACTGAAGCTTTCTTT. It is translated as CASSFGQGATNTEAFF.

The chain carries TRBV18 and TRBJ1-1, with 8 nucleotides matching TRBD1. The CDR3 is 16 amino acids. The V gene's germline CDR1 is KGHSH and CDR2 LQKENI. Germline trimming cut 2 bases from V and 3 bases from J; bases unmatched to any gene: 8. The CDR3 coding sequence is TGTGCCAGCTCACCAACAGGGGGTAGTGAGGACACTGAAGCTTTCTTT. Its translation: CASSPTGGSEDTEAFF.

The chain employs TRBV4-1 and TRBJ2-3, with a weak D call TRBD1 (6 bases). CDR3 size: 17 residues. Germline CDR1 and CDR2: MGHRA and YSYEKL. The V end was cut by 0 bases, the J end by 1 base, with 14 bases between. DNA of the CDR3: TGCGCCAGCAGCCAAGAGGGGGCGGAGGTGGGCACAGATACGCAGTATTTT. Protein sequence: CASSQEGAEVGTDTQYF.

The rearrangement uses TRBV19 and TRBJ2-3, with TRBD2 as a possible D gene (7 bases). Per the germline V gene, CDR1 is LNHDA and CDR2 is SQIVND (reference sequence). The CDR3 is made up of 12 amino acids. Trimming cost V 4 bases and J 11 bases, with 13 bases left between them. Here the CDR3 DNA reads TGTGCCAGTAGTAGCCCGGGGGGCGAGCAGTATTTT. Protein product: CASSSPGGEQYF.

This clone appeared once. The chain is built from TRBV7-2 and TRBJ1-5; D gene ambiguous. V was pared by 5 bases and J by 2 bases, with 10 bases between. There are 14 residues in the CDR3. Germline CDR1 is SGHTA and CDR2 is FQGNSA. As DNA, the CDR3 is TGTGCCAGCAGCCAAGACGCGGGCAATCAGCCCCAGCATTTT. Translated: CASSQDAGNQPQHF.

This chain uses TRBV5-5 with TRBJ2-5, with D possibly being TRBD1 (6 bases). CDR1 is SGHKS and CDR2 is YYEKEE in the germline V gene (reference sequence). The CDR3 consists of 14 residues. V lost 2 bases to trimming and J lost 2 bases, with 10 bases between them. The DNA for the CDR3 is TGTGCCAGCAGCTTTCGACAGGTTCAAGAGACCCAGTACTTC. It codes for CASSFRQVQETQYF.

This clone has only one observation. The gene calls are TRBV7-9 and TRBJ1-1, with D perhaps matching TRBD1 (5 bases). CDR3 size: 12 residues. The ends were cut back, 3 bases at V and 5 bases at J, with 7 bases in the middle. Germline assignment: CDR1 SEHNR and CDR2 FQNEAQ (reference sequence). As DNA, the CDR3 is TGTGCCAGCAGCTTGGGGCTTACTGAAGCTTTCTTT. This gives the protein CASSLGLTEAFF. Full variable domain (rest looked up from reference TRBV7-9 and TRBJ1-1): DTGVSQNPRHKITKRGQNVTFRCDPISEHNRLYWYRQTLGQGPEFLTYFQNEAQLEKSRLLSDRFSAERPKGSFSTLEIQRTEQGDSAMYLCASSLGLTEAFFGQGTRLTVV.

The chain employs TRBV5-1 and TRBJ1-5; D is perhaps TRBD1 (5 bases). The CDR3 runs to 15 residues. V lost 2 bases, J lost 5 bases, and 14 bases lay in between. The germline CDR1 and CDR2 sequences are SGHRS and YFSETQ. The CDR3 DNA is TGCGCCAGCAGCTTTCTGGCAGGGCCTTATCAGCCCCAGCATTTT. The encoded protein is CASSFLAGPYQPQHF. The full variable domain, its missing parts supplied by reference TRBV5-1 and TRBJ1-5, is KAGVTQTPRYLIKTRGQQVTLSCSPISGHRSVSWYQQTPGQGLQFLFEYFSETQRNKGNFPGRFSGRQFSNSRSEMNVSTLELGDSALYLCASSFLAGPYQPQHFGDGTRLSIL.

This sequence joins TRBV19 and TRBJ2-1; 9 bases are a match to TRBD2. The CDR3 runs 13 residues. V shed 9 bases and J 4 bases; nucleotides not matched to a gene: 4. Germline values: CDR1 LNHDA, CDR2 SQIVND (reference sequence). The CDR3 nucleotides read TGTGCCAGCCAGCGGGGGGATTACAATGAGCAGTTCTTC. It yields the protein CASQRGDYNEQFF.

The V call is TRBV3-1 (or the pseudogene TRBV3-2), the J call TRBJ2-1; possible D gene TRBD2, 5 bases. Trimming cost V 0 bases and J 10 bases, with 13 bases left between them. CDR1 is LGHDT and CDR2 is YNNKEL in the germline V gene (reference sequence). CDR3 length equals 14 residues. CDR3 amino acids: CASSQDWVVAEQFF. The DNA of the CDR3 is TGTGCCAGCAGCCAAGATTGGGTTGTAGCGGAGCAGTTCTTC.

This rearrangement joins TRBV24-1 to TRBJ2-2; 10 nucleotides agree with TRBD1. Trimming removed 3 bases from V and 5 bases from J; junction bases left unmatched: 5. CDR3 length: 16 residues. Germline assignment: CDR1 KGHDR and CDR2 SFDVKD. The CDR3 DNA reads TGTGCCACCAGTGATCCCGGGACAGGGGAGACCGGGGAGCTGTTTTTT. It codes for CATSDPGTGETGELFF.